The clone carrying this T cell receptor (beta chain) was observed at least ten times. Unique molecular identifiers were incorporated during preparation of the TCRbeta library. TCRdb reanalysed the PCR reads using MiXCR and keeps one entry per CDR3 protein. The sample records around 680,000 distinct CDR3 sequences, roughly 17% being singletons. Per the germline V gene, CDR1 is DFQATT and CDR2 is SNEGSKA (reference sequence). The CDR3 contains 14 residues. V shed 5 bases and J 5 bases; nucleotides not matched to a gene: 7. This entry is derived from a study of T-cell reconstitution after alpha-beta-depleted transplantation in children.

This chain uses TRBV20-1 with TRBJ2-7; 12 bases are a match to TRBD1. The specimen comprised PBMCs from the stem cell graft donor, sampled from the stem cell graft. This sequence was found in a human donor who donated a stem cell graft to a child with acute myeloid leukemia. The CDR3 DNA sequence: TGCAGTGCTTTGGGACAGGGGGCTTTCGACGAGCAGTACTTC. This sequence encodes CSALGQGAFDEQYF.